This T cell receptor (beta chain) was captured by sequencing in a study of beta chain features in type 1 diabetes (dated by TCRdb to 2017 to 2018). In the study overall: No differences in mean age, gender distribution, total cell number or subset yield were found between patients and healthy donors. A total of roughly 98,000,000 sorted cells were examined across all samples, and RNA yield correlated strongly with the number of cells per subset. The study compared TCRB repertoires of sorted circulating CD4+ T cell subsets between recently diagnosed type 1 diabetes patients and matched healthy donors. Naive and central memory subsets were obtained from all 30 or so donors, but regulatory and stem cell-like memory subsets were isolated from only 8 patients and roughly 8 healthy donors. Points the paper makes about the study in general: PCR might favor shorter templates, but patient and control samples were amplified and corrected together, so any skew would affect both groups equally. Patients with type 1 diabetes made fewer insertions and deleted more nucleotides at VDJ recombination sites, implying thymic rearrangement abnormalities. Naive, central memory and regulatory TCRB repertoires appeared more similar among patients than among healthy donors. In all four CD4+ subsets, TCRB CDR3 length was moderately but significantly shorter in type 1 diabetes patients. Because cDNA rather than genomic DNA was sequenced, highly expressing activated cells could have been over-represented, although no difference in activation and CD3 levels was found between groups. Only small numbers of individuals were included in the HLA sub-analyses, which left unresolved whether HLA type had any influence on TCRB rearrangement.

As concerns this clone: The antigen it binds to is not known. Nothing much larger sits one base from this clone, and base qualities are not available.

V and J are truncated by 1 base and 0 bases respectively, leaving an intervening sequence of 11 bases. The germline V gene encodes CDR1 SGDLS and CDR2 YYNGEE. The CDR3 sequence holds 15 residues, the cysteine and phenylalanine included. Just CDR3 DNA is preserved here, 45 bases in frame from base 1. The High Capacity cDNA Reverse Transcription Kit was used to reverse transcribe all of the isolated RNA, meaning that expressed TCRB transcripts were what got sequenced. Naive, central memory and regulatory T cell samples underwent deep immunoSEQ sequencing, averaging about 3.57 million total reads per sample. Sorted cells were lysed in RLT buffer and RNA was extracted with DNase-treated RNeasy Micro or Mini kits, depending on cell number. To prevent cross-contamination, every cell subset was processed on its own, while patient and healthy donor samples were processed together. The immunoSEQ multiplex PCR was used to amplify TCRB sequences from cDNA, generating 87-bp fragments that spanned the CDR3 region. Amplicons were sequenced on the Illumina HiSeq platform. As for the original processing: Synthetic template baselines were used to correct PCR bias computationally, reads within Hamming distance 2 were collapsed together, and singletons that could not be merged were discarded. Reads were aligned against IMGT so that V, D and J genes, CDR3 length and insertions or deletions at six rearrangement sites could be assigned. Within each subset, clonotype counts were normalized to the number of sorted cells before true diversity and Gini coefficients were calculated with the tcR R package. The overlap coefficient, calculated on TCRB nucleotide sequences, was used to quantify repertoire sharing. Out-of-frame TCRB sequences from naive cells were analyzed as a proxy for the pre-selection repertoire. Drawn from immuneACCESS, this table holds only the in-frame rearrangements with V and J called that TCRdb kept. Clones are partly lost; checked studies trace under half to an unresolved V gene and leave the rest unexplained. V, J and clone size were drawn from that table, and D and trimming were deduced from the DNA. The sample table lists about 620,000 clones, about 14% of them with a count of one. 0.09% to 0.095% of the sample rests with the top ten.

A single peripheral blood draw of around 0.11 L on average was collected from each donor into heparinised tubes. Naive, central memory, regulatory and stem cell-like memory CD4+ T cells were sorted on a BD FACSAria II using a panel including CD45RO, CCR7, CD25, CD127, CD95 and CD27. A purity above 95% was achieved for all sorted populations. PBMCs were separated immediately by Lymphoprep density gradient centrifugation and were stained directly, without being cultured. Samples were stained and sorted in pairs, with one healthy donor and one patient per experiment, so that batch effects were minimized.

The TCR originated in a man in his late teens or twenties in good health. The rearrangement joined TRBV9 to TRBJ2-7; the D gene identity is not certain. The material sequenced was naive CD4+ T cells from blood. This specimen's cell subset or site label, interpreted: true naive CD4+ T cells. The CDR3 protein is CASSVKEQPSYEQYF. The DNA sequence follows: TGTGCCAGCAGCGTAAAGGAACAGCCCTCCTACGAGCAGTACTTC.